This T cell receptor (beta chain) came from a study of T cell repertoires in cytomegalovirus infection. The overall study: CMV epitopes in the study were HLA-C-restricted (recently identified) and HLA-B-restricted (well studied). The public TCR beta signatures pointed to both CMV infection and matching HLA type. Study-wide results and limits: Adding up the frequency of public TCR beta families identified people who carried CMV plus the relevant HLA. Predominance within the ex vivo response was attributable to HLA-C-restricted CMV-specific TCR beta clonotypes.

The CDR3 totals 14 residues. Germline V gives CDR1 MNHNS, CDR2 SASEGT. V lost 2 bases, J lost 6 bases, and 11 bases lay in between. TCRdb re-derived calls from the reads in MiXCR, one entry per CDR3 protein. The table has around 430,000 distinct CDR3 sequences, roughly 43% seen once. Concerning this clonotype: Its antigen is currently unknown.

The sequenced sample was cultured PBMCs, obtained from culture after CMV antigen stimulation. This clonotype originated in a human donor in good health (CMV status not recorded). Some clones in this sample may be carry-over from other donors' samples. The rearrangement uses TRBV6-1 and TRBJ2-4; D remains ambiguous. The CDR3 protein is CASSEPSLLNIQYF. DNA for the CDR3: TGTGCCAGCAGTGAACCAAGCCTCTTAAACATTCAGTACTTC.